This passage covers 13 T cell receptor beta chains from one sample sequenced in a study of vaccination and CD4 T cells after COVID-19. Sequenced with the Oncomine TCR Beta short-read assay was DNA taken from cultured CD4+ T cells. TCRdb reanalysed the PCR reads using MiXCR and keeps one entry per CDR3 protein. The data hold approximately 12,000 distinct CDR3 sequences, with 45% to 70% observed a single time. The treatment: approximately 11-day PBMC culture with coronavirus spike peptide pools or control peptides (ViraFEST assay). These receptors have no identified antigens. Material for sequencing was CD4+ T cells from blood, cultured in vitro. Receptors were obtained from a human donor who had recovered from COVID-19.

The chain is built from TRBV20-1 and TRBJ1-3; tentative D call: TRBD1 (6 bases). The CDR3 is made up of 13 amino acids. V was clipped by 1 base and J by 8 bases, with 12 bases between them. Per germline, CDR1 DFQATT and CDR2 SNEGSKA (reference sequence). CDR3 coding DNA: TGCAGTGCTAGAGTACAGGGATGGGACACCATATATTTT. This codes for CSARVQGWDTIYF.

The rearrangement links TRBV7-3 to TRBJ1-4, with a possible D match to TRBD1 (6 bases). Trimming shortened V by 5 bases and J by 5 bases, and 12 bases separated the two germline ends. From germline, CDR1 is SGHTA and CDR2 FQGTGA. This CDR3 spans 14 amino acids. CDR3: CASSHRAPNEKLFF. The CDR3 DNA is TGTGCCAGCAGCCACAGGGCCCCCAATGAAAAACTGTTTTTT.

The V and J genes are TRBV4-3 and TRBJ2-6; D is undetermined. CDR1 and CDR2 (germline): LGHNA, YSLEER. The length of the CDR3 is 14 residues. Trimming pared 1 base from V and 5 bases from J, leaving 6 bases between. The CDR3 reads CASSQGTWANVLTF. The CDR3 DNA reads as TGCGCCAGCAGCCAAGGGACGTGGGCCAACGTCCTGACTTTC.

V gene TRBV5-1 combines with J gene TRBJ2-5; D may be TRBD2 (7 bases). Germline V gene data show CDR1 as SGHRS and CDR2 as YFSETQ. There are 14 residues in the CDR3. V was cut by 4 bases and J by 5 bases, with 15 bases left in between. CDR3 nucleotides: TGCGCCAGCAGCCCTAGGGGGGGATTGGAGACCCAGTACTTC. Encoded protein: CASSPRGGLETQYF.

A note on this clonotype: The junction shows a germline mismatch at one end, possibly a read error. This chain joins TRBV2 and TRBJ1-5; 7 bases are shared with TRBD1. CDR3 length equals 13 residues. Germline V lookup: CDR1 SNHLY, CDR2 FYNNEI. The CDR3 spells CASSEELEGQKNF. For the CDR3, the DNA is TGTGCCAGCAGTGAAGAGCTTGAGGGACAGAAAAATTTT. The variable domain in full, completed from reference TRBV2 and TRBJ1-5, reads EPEVTQTPSHQVTQMGQEVILRCVPISNHLYFYWYRQILGQKVEFLVSFYNNEISEKSEIFDDQFSVERPDGSNFTLKIRSTKLEDSAMYFCASSEELEGQKNFGDGTRLSIL.

This clonotype came up a few times. This chain joins TRBV12-3 or TRBV12-4 and TRBJ1-2; possible D gene TRBD1, 6 bases. Deletions cut 3 bases from V and 7 bases from J, with 9 bases between. The CDR3 runs to 12 residues. CDR3 sequence: CASSFGRGGYTF. As DNA, the CDR3 is TGTGCCAGCAGTTTTGGCAGGGGTGGCTACACCTTC.

This clonotype was found a few times. The chain carries TRBV20-1 and TRBJ1-5, with 7 bases that match TRBD1. J lost 7 bases, V lost 3 bases, and 9 bases had no gene match. CDR3 length equals 14 residues. Germline values: CDR1 DFQATT, CDR2 SNEGSKA (reference sequence). This CDR3 is CSARNRGSQQPQHF. The CDR3 DNA follows: TGCAGTGCTAGGAACAGGGGATCGCAGCAGCCCCAGCATTTT.

The chain recombines TRBV7-9 with TRBJ1-1; D unclear. CDR3 length: 12 residues. From germline, CDR1 is SEHNR and CDR2 FQNEAQ (reference sequence). V shed 3 bases and J shed 6 bases, with 8 bases lying between them. In DNA, the CDR3 is TGTGCCAGCAGCTTTGGTAGGGCTGAAGCTTTCTTT. Translated, it gives CASSFGRAEAFF.

This clonotype was counted between two and nine times. In DNA form, the CDR3 reads TGCAGTGCTAGTGATCCTCGGACCGCCTCCTACAATGAGCAGTTCTTC. This encodes CSASDPRTASYNEQFF. The chain couples TRBV20-1 to TRBJ2-1; D call uncertain. The germline gives CDR1 DFQATT, CDR2 SNEGSKA (reference sequence). The CDR3 sequence is 16 residues long. V dropped 3 bases and J dropped 0 bases, with 15 bases sitting between them.

This clonotype was detected once. The chain is built from TRBV2 and TRBJ2-6; TRBD1 agrees at 11 bases. Per the germline V gene, CDR1 is SNHLY and CDR2 is FYNNEI. This CDR3 is 17 amino acids long. J lost 2 bases, V lost 4 bases, and 4 bases had no gene match. CDR3 coding DNA: TGTGCCAGCAGTGCAACGGGACAGGGGGCTGGGGCCAACGTCCTGACTTTC. It yields the protein CASSATGQGAGANVLTF. The variable domain in full, completed from reference TRBV2 and TRBJ2-6, reads EPEVTQTPSHQVTQMGQEVILRCVPISNHLYFYWYRQILGQKVEFLVSFYNNEISEKSEIFDDQFSVERPDGSNFTLKIRSTKLEDSAMYFCASSATGQGAGANVLTFGAGSRLTVL.

V and J are TRBV6-1 and TRBJ2-1; no clear D gene. The CDR3 has 12 amino acids. Trimming shortened V by 5 bases and J by 8 bases, and 10 bases separated the two germline ends. CDR1 MNHNS and CDR2 SASEGT come from the germline V gene. DNA of the CDR3: TGTGCCAGCAGTCCACGGGTGGATGAGCAGTTCTTC. Translation: CASSPRVDEQFF.

This chain connects TRBV20-1 to TRBJ2-3, with D tentatively TRBD1 or TRBD2 (5 bases each). Germline-derived CDR1 and CDR2 are DFQATT and SNEGSKA (reference sequence). V was clipped by 0 bases and J by 6 bases, with 19 bases between them. CDR3 size: 16 residues. DNA of the CDR3: TGCAGTGCTAGAGATGTTGGGGGAGAGCTGGGGGATACGCAGTATTTT. It translates to CSARDVGGELGDTQYF.

This clonotype was seen only once. The CDR3: CASTTHGNYGYTF. DNA for the CDR3: TGTGCCAGCACCACCCACGGGAACTATGGCTACACCTTC. The V gene is TRBV28, the J gene TRBJ1-2; unclear D gene. V was clipped by 7 bases and J by 2 bases, with 11 bases between them. Germline V gene lookup returns CDR1 MDHEN and CDR2 SYDVKM. This CDR3 is 13 amino acids long.